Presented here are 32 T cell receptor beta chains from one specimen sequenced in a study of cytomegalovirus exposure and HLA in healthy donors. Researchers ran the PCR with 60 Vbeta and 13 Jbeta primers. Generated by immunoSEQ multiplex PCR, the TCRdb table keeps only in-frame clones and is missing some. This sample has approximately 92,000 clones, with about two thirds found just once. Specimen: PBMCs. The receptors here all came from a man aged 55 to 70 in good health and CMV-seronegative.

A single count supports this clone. The CDR3 spells CASSLRQVQGYGYTF. The CDR3 region has the DNA TGTGCCAGCAGTTTGAGACAGGTACAAGGCTATGGCTACACCTTC. The rearrangement links TRBV28 to TRBJ1-2; D is possibly TRBD1 (6 bases). Trimming removed 3 bases from V and 4 bases from J, with 15 bases in between. The CDR3 loop spans 15 amino acids. Germline V gene lookup returns CDR1 MDHEN and CDR2 SYDVKM.

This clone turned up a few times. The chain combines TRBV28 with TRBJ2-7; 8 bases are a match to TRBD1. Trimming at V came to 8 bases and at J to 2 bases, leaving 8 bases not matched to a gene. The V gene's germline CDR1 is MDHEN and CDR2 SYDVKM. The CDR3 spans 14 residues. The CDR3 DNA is TGTGCCAGCTGTCCCGGGACAGGTCCCTACGAGCAGTACTTC. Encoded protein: CASCPGTGPYEQYF.

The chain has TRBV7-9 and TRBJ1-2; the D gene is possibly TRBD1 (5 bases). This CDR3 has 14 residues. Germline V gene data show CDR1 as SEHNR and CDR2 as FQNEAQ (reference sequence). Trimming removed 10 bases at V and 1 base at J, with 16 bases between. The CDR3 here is CATWGGSRNYGYTF. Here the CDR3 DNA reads TGTGCCACCTGGGGCGGGAGCCGTAACTATGGCTACACCTTC.

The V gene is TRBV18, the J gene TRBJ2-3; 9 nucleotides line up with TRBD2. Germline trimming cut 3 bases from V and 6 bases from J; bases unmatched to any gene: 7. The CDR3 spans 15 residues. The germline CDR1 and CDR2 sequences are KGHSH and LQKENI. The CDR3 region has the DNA TGTGCCAGCTCACCTGATGGCAGCGGGGGGGATACGCAGTATTTT. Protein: CASSPDGSGGDTQYF.

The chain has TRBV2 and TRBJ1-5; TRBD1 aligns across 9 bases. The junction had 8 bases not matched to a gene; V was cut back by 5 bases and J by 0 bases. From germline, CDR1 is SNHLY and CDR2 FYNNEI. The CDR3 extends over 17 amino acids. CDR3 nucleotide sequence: TGTGCCAGCAGTAAAAACAGGGGGCTCAATAGCAATCAGCCCCAGCATTTT. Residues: CASSKNRGLNSNQPQHF.

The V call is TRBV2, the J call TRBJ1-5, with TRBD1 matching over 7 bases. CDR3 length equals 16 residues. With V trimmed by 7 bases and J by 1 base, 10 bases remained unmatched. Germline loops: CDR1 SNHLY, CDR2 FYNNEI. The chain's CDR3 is CASNPMTGSSNQPQHF. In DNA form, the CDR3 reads TGTGCCAGCAACCCTATGACAGGGTCGAGCAATCAGCCCCAGCATTTT.

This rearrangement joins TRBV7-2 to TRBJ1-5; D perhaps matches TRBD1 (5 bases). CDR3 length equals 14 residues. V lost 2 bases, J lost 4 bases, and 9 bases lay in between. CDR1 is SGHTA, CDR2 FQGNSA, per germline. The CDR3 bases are TGTGCCAGCAGCTTATGGGGGGAGAATCAGCCCCAGCATTTT. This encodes CASSLWGENQPQHF. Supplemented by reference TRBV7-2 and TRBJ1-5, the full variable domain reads GAGVSQSPSNKVTEKGKDVELRCDPISGHTALYWYRQSLGQGLEFLIYFQGNSAPDKSGLPSDRFSAERTGGSVSTLTIQRTQQEDSAVYLCASSLWGENQPQHFGDGTRLSIL.

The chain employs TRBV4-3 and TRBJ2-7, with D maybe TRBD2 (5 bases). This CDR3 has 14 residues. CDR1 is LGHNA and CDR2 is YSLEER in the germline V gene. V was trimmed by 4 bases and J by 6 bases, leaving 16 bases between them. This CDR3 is CASSLIVGDREQYF. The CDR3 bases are TGCGCCAGCAGCCTCATAGTCGGGGATCGCGAGCAGTACTTC.

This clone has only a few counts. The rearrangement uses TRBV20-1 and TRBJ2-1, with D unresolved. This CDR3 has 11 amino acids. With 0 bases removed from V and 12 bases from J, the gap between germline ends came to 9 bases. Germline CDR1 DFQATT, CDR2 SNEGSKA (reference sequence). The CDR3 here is CSARDSRGQFF. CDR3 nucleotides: TGCAGTGCTAGAGACAGCCGCGGGCAGTTCTTC.

The CDR3 loop is CASSLAGLASPNEQFF. Here the CDR3 DNA reads TGTGCCAGCAGCCTGGCGGGACTAGCTTCTCCGAATGAGCAGTTCTTC. The chain is built from TRBV7-8 and TRBJ2-1, with 9 bases that match TRBD2. V was clipped by 5 bases and J by 7 bases; unmatched bases: 12. The V gene's germline CDR1 is SGHVS and CDR2 FQNEAQ. The CDR3 covers 16 residues.

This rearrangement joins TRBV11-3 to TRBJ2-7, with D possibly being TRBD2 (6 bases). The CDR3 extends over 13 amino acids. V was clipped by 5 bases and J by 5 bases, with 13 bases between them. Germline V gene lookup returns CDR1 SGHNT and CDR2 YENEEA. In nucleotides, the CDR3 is TGTGCCAGCAGCAAGACTAGGATGGACGAGCAGTACTTC. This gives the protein CASSKTRMDEQYF.

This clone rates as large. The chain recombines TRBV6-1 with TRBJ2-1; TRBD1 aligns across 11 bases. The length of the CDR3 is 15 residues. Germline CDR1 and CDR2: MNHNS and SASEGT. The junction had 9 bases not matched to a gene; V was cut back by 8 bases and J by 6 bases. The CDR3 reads CASDSPGQGGNEQFF. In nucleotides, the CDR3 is TGTGCCAGCGACTCTCCGGGACAGGGGGGCAATGAGCAGTTCTTC.

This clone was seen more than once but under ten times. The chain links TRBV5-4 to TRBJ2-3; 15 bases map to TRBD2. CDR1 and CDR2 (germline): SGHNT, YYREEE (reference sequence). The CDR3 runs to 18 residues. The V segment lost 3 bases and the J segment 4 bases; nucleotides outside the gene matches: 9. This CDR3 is CASSSGLAGGSSPDTQYF. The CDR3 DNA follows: TGTGCCAGCAGCTCTGGACTAGCGGGGGGGTCGAGCCCAGATACGCAGTATTTT.

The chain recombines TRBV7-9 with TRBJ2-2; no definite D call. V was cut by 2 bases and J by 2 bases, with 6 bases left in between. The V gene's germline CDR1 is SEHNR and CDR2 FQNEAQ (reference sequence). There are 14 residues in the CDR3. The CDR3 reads CASSLHFNTGELFF. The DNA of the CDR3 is TGTGCCAGCAGCTTACACTTTAACACCGGGGAGCTGTTTTTT. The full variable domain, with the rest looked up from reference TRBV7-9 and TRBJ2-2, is DTGVSQNPRHKITKRGQNVTFRCDPISEHNRLYWYRQTLGQGPEFLTYFQNEAQLEKSRLLSDRFSAERPKGSFSTLEIQRTEQGDSAMYLCASSLHFNTGELFFGEGSRLTVL.

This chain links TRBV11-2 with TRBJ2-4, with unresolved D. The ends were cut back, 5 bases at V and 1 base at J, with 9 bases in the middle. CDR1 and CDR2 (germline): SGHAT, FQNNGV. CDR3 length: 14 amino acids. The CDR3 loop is CASSPRVAKNIQYF. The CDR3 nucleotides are TGTGCCAGCAGCCCGAGAGTGGCCAAAAACATTCAGTACTTC.

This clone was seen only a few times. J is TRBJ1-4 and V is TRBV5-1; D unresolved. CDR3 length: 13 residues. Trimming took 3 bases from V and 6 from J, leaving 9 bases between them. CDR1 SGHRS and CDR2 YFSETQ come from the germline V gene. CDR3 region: CASSSVIDEKLFF. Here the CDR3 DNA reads TGCGCCAGCAGCTCGGTCATCGATGAAAAACTGTTTTTT. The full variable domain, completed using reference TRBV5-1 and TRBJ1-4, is KAGVTQTPRYLIKTRGQQVTLSCSPISGHRSVSWYQQTPGQGLQFLFEYFSETQRNKGNFPGRFSGRQFSNSRSEMNVSTLELGDSALYLCASSSVIDEKLFFGSGTQLSVL.

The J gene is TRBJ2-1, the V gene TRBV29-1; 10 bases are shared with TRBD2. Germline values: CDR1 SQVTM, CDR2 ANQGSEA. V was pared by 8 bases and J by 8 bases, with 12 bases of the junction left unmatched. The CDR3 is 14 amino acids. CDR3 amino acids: CSPWTSGQRDEQFF. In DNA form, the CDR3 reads TGCAGCCCCTGGACTAGCGGTCAAAGGGATGAGCAGTTCTTC.

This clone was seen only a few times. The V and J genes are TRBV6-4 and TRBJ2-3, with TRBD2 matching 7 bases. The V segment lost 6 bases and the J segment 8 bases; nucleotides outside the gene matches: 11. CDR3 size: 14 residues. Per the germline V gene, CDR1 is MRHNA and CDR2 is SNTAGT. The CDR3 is CASSPRLADATQYF. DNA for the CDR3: TGTGCCAGCAGCCCACGACTAGCTGACGCTACGCAGTATTTT.

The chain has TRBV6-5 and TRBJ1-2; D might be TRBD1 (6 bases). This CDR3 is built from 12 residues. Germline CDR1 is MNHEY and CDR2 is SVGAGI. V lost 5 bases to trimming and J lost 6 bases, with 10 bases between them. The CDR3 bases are TGTGCCAGCAGTCCAGACAGGAATGGCTACACCTTC. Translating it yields CASSPDRNGYTF.

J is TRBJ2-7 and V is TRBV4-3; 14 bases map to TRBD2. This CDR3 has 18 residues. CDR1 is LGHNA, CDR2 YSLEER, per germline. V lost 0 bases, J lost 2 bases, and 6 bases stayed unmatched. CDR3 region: CASSQDPTTSGGAYEQYF. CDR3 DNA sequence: TGCGCCAGCAGCCAAGATCCAACGACTAGCGGGGGGGCCTACGAGCAGTACTTC.

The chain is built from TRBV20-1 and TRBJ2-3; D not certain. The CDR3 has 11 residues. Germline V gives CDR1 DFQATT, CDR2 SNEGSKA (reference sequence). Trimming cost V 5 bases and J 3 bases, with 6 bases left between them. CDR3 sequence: CSAVRTDTQYF. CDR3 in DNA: TGCAGTGCTGTTCGGACAGATACGCAGTATTTT.

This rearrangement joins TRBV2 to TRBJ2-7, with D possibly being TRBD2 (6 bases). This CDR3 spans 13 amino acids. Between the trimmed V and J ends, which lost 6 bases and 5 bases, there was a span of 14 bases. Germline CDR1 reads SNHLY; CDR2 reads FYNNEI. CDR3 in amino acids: CASSLTRGDEQYF. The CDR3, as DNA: TGTGCCAGCAGCTTGACTAGGGGCGACGAGCAGTACTTC.

CDR3 region: CASSLSRNQPQHF. The CDR3 nucleotides read TGTGCCAGCAGCTTAAGCCGAAATCAGCCCCAGCATTTT. This chain uses TRBV7-2 with TRBJ1-5; unclear D gene. Germline assignment: CDR1 SGHTA and CDR2 FQGNSA. The CDR3 runs to 13 residues. Deletions cut 2 bases from V and 4 bases from J, with 6 bases between.

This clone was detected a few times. The CDR3 here is CASSTSGRDFEQFF. CDR3 DNA sequence: TGTGCCAGCAGCACTAGCGGGAGGGATTTTGAGCAGTTCTTC. The chain is built from TRBV11-3 and TRBJ2-1; 13 nucleotides align to TRBD2. The CDR3 consists of 14 residues. From germline, CDR1 is SGHNT and CDR2 YENEEA. J was trimmed by 9 bases and V by 5 bases; bases with no gene match: 4.

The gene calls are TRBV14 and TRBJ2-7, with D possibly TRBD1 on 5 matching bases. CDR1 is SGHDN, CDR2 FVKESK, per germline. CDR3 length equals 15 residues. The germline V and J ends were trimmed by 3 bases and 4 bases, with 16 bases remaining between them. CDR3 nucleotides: TGTGCCAGCAGCCATGTAGGGGAAGGGCAATACGAGCAGTACTTC. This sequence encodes CASSHVGEGQYEQYF.

The CDR3 sequence is CASSFGGYQETQYF. The CDR3 bases are TGTGCCAGCAGCTTCGGGGGTTATCAAGAGACCCAGTACTTC. The chain uses TRBV11-2 and TRBJ2-5, with D perhaps matching TRBD2 (6 bases). Germline CDR1 is SGHAT and CDR2 is FQNNGV. V was clipped by 3 bases and J by 2 bases, with 10 bases between them. CDR3 length: 14 residues.

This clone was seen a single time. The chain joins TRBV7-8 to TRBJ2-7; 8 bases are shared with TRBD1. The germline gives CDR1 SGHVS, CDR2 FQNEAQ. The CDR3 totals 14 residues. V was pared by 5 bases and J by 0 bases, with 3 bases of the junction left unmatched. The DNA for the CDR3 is TGTGCCAGCAGCCTCCAGGGGGCCTCCTACGAGCAGTACTTC. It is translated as CASSLQGASYEQYF.

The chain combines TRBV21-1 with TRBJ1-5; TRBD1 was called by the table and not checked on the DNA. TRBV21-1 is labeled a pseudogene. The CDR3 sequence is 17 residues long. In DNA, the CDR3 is TGTGCCAGCAGCAAAGGAAAGAACAGGGAAAAGAATCAGCCCCAGCATTTT. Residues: CASSKGKNREKNQPQHF.

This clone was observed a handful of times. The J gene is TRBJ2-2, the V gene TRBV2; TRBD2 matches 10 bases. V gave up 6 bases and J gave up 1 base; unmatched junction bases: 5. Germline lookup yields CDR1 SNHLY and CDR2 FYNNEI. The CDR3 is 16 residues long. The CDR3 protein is CASSALAGVNTGELFF. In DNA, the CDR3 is TGTGCCAGCAGCGCCCTAGCGGGGGTGAACACCGGGGAGCTGTTTTTT.

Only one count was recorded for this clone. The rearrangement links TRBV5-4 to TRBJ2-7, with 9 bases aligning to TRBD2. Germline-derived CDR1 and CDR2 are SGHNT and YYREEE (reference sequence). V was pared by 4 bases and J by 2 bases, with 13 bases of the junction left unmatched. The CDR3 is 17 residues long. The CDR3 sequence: CASSPGLALNEPYEQYF. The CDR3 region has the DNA TGTGCCAGCAGCCCGGGACTAGCTCTGAACGAGCCCTACGAGCAGTACTTC.

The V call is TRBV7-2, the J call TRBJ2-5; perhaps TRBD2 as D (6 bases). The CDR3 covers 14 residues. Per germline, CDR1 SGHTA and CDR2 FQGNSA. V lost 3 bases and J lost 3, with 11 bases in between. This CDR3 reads CASSFGSGEETQYF. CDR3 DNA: TGTGCCAGCAGCTTTGGCTCGGGGGAAGAGACCCAGTACTTC.

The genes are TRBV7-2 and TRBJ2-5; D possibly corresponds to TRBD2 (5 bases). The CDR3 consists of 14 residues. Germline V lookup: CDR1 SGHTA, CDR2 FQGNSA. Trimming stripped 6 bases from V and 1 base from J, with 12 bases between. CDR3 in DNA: TGTGCCAGCAGTAAACGGAGGCGCCAAGAGACCCAGTACTTC. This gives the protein CASSKRRRQETQYF.